This TCR beta chain was recorded in a study of cytomegalovirus exposure and HLA in healthy donors. Points from the study as a whole: Later analysis placed DRB1 highest and HLA-C lowest in TCR association rates, which differed by HLA locus.

On this clone: Its cognate antigen is unknown.

The PCR was carried out with 60 Vbeta primers and 13 Jbeta primers. Libraries were prepared by immunoSEQ multiplex PCR; TCRdb keeps only in-frame clonotypes and omits some of them. This sample has about 110,000 clones, with roughly 80% found just once. CDR3 length: 16 amino acids. J was trimmed by 4 bases and V by 5 bases; bases with no gene match: 7. In germline, CDR1 is KGHSH, CDR2 LQKENI. The TCR was taken from a man younger than 40 in good health and CMV-seropositive. The rearrangement joins TRBV18 to TRBJ2-3; 12 nucleotides match TRBD1. The sequencing input was PBMCs. This CDR3 is CASSLTGTGGPDTQYF. The CDR3, as DNA: TGTGCCAGCTCATTGACCGGGACAGGGGGCCCAGATACGCAGTATTTT.